This is a list of T cell receptor beta chains from one sample in a study of spatial heterogeneity in lung cancer. One entry per CDR3 protein, called by TCRdb with MiXCR from the 5' RACE reads. The table shows about 48,000 distinct CDR3 sequences, with approximately 5.3% occurring only once. The sample in question was PBMCs, obtained at surgery. All receptors derive from a male donor with early-stage non-small cell lung cancer. The CDR3 runs from the conserved cysteine through the conserved F or W. The D gene is left open where the match is weak. A row's size may be missing; if present it is once, few, many or a size class.

TRBV20-1,NA,TRBJ1-2,few,CSVRKEYGYTF,TGCAGTGTACGGAAAGAGTATGGCTACACCTTC
TRBV6-2/TRBV6-3,TRBD2,TRBJ2-1,NA,CASMGGSYNEQFF,TGTGCCAGTATGGGAGGGTCCTACAATGAGCAGTTCTTC
TRBV2,TRBD2,TRBJ2-1,many,CASRIGASGSKQFF,TGTGCCAGCCGGATCGGGGCTAGCGGGAGCAAGCAGTTCTTC
TRBV10-3,NA,TRBJ2-5,many,CAISEKLEVETQYF,TGTGCCATCAGTGAGAAACTGGAGGTCGAGACCCAGTACTTC
TRBV7-2,NA,TRBJ2-7,NA,CASSSSSDSAYEQYF,TGTGCCAGCAGCTCTTCCTCGGACAGCGCCTACGAGCAGTACTTC
TRBV7-2,NA,TRBJ1-1,many,CASSRDSPEAFF,TGTGCCAGCAGCCGCGACAGCCCGGAAGCTTTCTTT
TRBV12-3/TRBV12-4,NA,TRBJ2-7,many,CASSLLGPYEQYF,TGTGCCAGCAGTTTACTCGGCCCCTACGAGCAGTACTTC
TRBV18,TRBD1,TRBJ2-7,many,CASSRGQGYEQYF,TGTGCCAGCTCACGGGGACAGGGCTACGAGCAGTACTTC
TRBV20-1,TRBD2,TRBJ2-7,many,CSARASGSYEQYF,TGCAGTGCTAGAGCTAGCGGATCCTACGAGCAGTACTTC
TRBV6-6,NA,TRBJ2-1,many,CASTLGGVTYNEQFF,TGTGCCAGCACCCTCGGAGGGGTAACCTACAATGAGCAGTTCTTC
TRBV7-9,TRBD2,TRBJ2-3,many,CASSLGLAALYGPDTQYF,TGTGCCAGCAGCTTGGGACTAGCGGCTCTCTATGGACCAGATACGCAGTATTTT
TRBV11-2,NA,TRBJ1-4,many,CASSSSAAEKLFF,TGTGCCAGCAGTTCCTCGGCGGCTGAAAAACTGTTTTTT
TRBV7-2,NA,TRBJ2-3,many,CASSLRSFRTDTQYF,TGTGCCAGCAGCTTAAGGTCGTTTCGCACAGATACGCAGTATTTT
TRBV5-6,NA,TRBJ2-7,many,CASSLYRHEQYF,TGTGCCAGCAGCTTGTACAGGCACGAGCAGTACTTC
TRBV6-1,NA,TRBJ1-5,NA,CASSQGLPSNQPQHF,TGTGCCAGCAGTCAGGGCCTACCAAGCAATCAGCCCCAGCATTTT
TRBV5-4,NA,TRBJ1-2,NA,CASREGGTYGYTF,TGTGCCAGCAGGGAGGGGGGCACCTATGGCTACACCTTC
TRBV7-8,NA,TRBJ2-3,many,CASSPSAQASTDTQYF,TGTGCCAGCAGCCCATCGGCCCAAGCGTCCACAGATACGCAGTATTTT
TRBV20-1,NA,TRBJ2-3,many,CSARDVATTDTQYF,TGCAGTGCTAGAGATGTCGCCACCACAGATACGCAGTATTTT
TRBV18,NA,TRBJ2-3,many,CASSPTGGGTDTQYF,TGTGCCAGCTCACCTACCGGAGGGGGGACAGATACGCAGTATTTT
TRBV27,TRBD1,TRBJ2-2,NA,CASSSPSGTGVGGELFF,TGTGCCAGCAGCTCCCCATCCGGGACAGGGGTGGGCGGGGAGCTGTTTTTT
TRBV12-5,NA,TRBJ1-6,NA,CASGLVSHF,TGTGCTAGTGGTTTGGTAAGCCACTTT
TRBV3-1,NA,TRBJ2-5,many,CASSLKETQYF,TGTGCCAGCAGCCTCAAGGAGACCCAGTACTTC
TRBV29-1,NA,TRBJ2-1,many,CSVTGQNRNEQFF,TGCAGCGTCACCGGACAGAATAGGAATGAGCAGTTCTTC
TRBV6-2/TRBV6-3,TRBD2,TRBJ2-1,few,CASSSRSGRALNEQFF,TGTGCCAGCAGTTCGCGAAGCGGGAGGGCCTTAAATGAGCAGTTCTTC
TRBV12-3/TRBV12-4,NA,TRBJ1-1,many,CASSLEAATEAFF,TGTGCCAGCAGTTTGGAGGCTGCCACTGAAGCTTTCTTT
TRBV20-1,TRBD1,TRBJ2-7,many,CSAPRTGVYEQYF,TGCAGTGCTCCACGGACAGGGGTCTACGAGCAGTACTTC
TRBV11-2,TRBD1,TRBJ2-7,many,CASSFRWLDRDKDEQYF,TGTGCCAGCAGCTTCCGTTGGCTGGACAGGGATAAAGACGAGCAGTACTTC
TRBV25-1,NA,TRBJ1-1,medium-sized,CASSEYGEAFF,TGTGCCAGCAGTGAATATGGAGAAGCTTTCTTT
TRBV27,TRBD2,TRBJ2-1,few,CASTPGTSAYNEQFF,TGTGCCAGCACCCCCGGGACTAGCGCGTACAATGAGCAGTTCTTC
TRBV6-2/TRBV6-3,NA,TRBJ2-1,many,CASSPQLQSYNEQFF,TGTGCCAGCAGTCCGCAGCTCCAGTCCTACAATGAGCAGTTCTTC
TRBV5-4,TRBD2,TRBJ2-1,many,CASSPDTPGGGDEQFF,TGTGCCAGCAGCCCTGACACCCCGGGCGGGGGGGATGAGCAGTTCTTC
TRBV18,NA,TRBJ2-5,many,CASSPGYSETQYF,TGTGCCAGCTCACCAGGCTATTCGGAGACCCAGTACTTC
TRBV29-1,TRBD2,TRBJ2-7,many,CSVGGLAGGTVGGEQYF,TGCAGCGTTGGGGGACTAGCGGGAGGCACAGTTGGGGGCGAGCAGTACTTC
TRBV7-6,NA,TRBJ1-2,NA,CATSEGTANYGYTF,TGTGCCACCTCAGAGGGCACGGCTAACTATGGCTACACCTTC
TRBV5-1,TRBD2,TRBJ2-5,many,CASSFLTSDQETQYF,TGCGCCAGCAGCTTCCTTACTAGCGACCAAGAGACCCAGTACTTC
TRBV12-3/TRBV12-4,NA,TRBJ2-7,many,CASSLELSGSYEQYF,TGTGCCAGCAGTTTAGAGTTGAGCGGATCCTACGAGCAGTACTTC
TRBV20-1,NA,TRBJ2-7,many,CSARDARTTPYEQYF,TGCAGTGCTAGAGATGCTAGGACTACTCCCTACGAGCAGTACTTC
TRBV7-9,NA,TRBJ2-7,many,CASSLVLQPYEQYF,TGTGCCAGCAGCTTAGTTTTGCAGCCTTACGAGCAGTACTTC
TRBV20-1,NA,TRBJ1-1,many,CSASRGGRSTEAFF,TGCAGTGCCAGTCGGGGGGGGCGGAGCACTGAAGCTTTCTTT
TRBV12-3/TRBV12-4,TRBD2,TRBJ2-5,many,CASTPGGTIQETQYF,TGTGCCAGCACCCCCGGGGGGACCATCCAAGAGACCCAGTACTTC